The entry below gives a single T cell receptor beta chain sequence along with its context. Antigen: not known. This CDR3 is built from 13 residues. Germline CDR1 reads MNHEY; CDR2 reads SMNVEV (reference sequence). Trimming stripped 5 bases from V and 4 bases from J, with 11 bases between. The data were taken from a study of long-term antiretroviral therapy in people with HIV. For each donor, at least one pre-ART and at least two post-ART PBMC samples were available. immunoSEQ v3.0 was run at survey level. TCRdb's copy holds only in-frame clones and misses some; the assay was immunoSEQ multiplex PCR. This sample has 20,000 or so clones; approximately 83% occur once, and the top ten carry roughly a tenth. Findings and limits, study-wide: Even long-term ART left TRB diversity below transplant donor controls, despite gains.

This TCR was recovered from a man between 18 and 29 years old with HIV. The sequences come from unsorted PBMCs, collected 0.5 years before starting antiretroviral therapy. The rearrangement uses TRBV27 and TRBJ1-1, with D maybe TRBD1 (5 bases). CDR3 sequence reads: CASSLTGTTEAFF. CDR3 nucleotides: TGTGCCAGCAGTCTGACGGGGACCACTGAAGCTTTCTTT.